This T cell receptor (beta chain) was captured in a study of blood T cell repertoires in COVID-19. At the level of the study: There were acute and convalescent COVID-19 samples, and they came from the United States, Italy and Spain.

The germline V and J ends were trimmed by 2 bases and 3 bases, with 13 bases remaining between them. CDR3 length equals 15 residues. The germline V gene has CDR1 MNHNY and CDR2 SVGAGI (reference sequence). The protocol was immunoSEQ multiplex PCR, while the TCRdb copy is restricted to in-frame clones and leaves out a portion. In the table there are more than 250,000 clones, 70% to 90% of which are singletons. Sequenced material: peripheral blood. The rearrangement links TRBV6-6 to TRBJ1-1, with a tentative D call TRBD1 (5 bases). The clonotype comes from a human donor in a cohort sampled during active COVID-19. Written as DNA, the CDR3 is TGTGCCAGCAGTTACAGGCGGGGGGGGGACACTGAAGCTTTCTTT. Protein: CASSYRRGGDTEAFF.